The clone carrying this T cell receptor beta chain occurred a few times. The data are from a study of blood T cell repertoires in COVID-19. Assay used: immunoSEQ multiplex PCR; TCRdb lists only in-frame clones, some missing. Here the sample spans approximately 200,000 clones, 88% being singletons. V gave up 6 bases and J gave up 6 bases; unmatched junction bases: 10. Germline CDR1 is LNHDA and CDR2 is SQIVND (reference sequence). The CDR3 is 14 amino acids. This receptor was obtained from a woman in her twenties or thirties who had been exposed to COVID-19. V and J are TRBV19 and TRBJ2-7, with 8 nucleotides matching TRBD1. The specimen sequenced was PBMCs or T cells enriched from blood (not recorded which). CDR3 nucleotide sequence: TGTGCCAGTAGCCTCTCCGGGACAGGCGCCGAGCAGTACTTC. Its translation: CASSLSGTGAEQYF.